The TCR beta chain under discussion was sequenced for a study of blood T cell repertoires in COVID-19. In the authors' workflow: Amplification from reference gene primers served as the basis for estimated nucleated cell counts. TCRdb keeps only in-frame clones here, not all; method: immunoSEQ multiplex PCR. D and trimming come from the DNA, and the V and J calls and clone size come from that table. Of 45,000 to 55,000 clones in the sample, 85% to 90% were seen once. The J segment lost 0 bases and the V segment lost 4 bases, leaving 4 bases of the junction unmatched. Germline V gene sequence: CDR1 SGHRS, CDR2 YFSETQ. The length of the CDR3 is 15 residues.

The sequenced material came from peripheral blood. The rearrangement links TRBV5-1 to TRBJ1-3; 7 nucleotides align to TRBD1. The clonotype was recovered from a man aged 80 or over with acute or convalescent COVID-19. The CDR3 sequence is CASSPGQRSGNTIYF. CDR3 in DNA: TGCGCCAGCAGCCCGGGACAGCGCTCTGGAAACACCATATATTTT.